These T cell receptor beta chains were read from a single sample in a study of cytomegalovirus exposure and HLA in healthy donors. Generated by immunoSEQ multiplex PCR, the TCRdb table keeps only in-frame clones and is missing some. The sample records approximately 170,000 clones, around 79% being singletons. Material: PBMCs. The receptors here all came from a male donor in good health and CMV-seropositive. The CDR3 runs from the conserved cysteine through the conserved F or W. A D gene is named only where the DNA matches it firmly. Size is omitted from some rows. Given values are once, few, many or a class for expanded clones.

cdr3_length	j_call	d_call	v_call	clone_size	cdr3_aa	cdr3_nt
15	TRBJ2-5	TRBD2	TRBV4-2	many	CASSQDRGGQETQYF	TGTGCCAGCAGCCAAGACCGGGGGGGCCAAGAGACCCAGTACTTC
13	TRBJ2-1	NA	TRBV6-1	NA	CASSATTEHEQFF	TGTGCCAGCAGTGCGACGACAGAACATGAGCAGTTCTTC
17	TRBJ2-2	NA	TRBV21-1	NA	CASSKAGDRGCTGELFF	TGTGCCAGCAGCAAAGCGGGGGACAGGGGATGCACCGGGGAGCTGTTTTTT
14	TRBJ1-2	TRBD1	TRBV4-3	NA	CASSLDRGTYGYTF	TGCGCCAGCAGCCTCGACAGGGGGACCTATGGCTACACCTTC
14	TRBJ2-6	NA	TRBV30	NA	CATSSGSGANVLTF	TGTGCCACGAGTAGCGGCTCTGGGGCCAACGTCCTGACTTTC
12	TRBJ1-6	TRBD1	TRBV7-9	few	CAGTDYNSPLHF	TGTGCAGGGACAGATTATAATTCACCCCTCCACTTT
14	TRBJ1-2	TRBD1	TRBV5-1	once	CASSAGAGGYGYTF	TGCGCCAGCAGCGCCGGGGCAGGGGGTTATGGCTACACCTTC
17	TRBJ2-7	TRBD1	TRBV18	NA	CASSRYPGQGSPYEQYF	TGTGCCAGCTCACGATATCCGGGACAGGGATCCCCCTACGAGCAGTACTTC
15	TRBJ2-2	NA	TRBV21-1	NA	CASSNPQGNTGELFF	TGTGCCAGCAGCAACCCACAGGGTAACACCGGGGAGCTGTTTTTT
18	TRBJ1-2	NA	TRBV5-8	NA	CASSFWAGTSETNYGYTF	TGTGCCAGCAGCTTTTGGGCAGGTACCTCGGAAACTAACTATGGCTACACCTTC
13	TRBJ2-7	TRBD1	TRBV18	NA	CASSPGTGYEQYF	TGTGCCAGCTCACCAGGGACAGGCTACGAGCAGTACTTC
15	TRBJ1-2	NA	TRBV15	NA	CATSRELNRVNGYTF	TGTGCCACCAGCAGAGAGTTGAACAGGGTAAATGGCTACACCTTC
15	TRBJ2-5	TRBD2	TRBV15	NA	CATTFDQREQETQYF	TGTGCCACCACGTTCGACCAGCGGGAGCAAGAGACCCAGTACTTC
11	TRBJ2-7	NA	TRBV5-5	NA	CASSLAREQYF	TGTGCCAGCAGCTTGGCCCGGGAGCAGTACTTC
14	TRBJ2-7	TRBD2	TRBV6-5	NA	CASSRGLAGDEQYF	TGTGCCAGCAGTCGCGGACTAGCGGGGGACGAGCAGTACTTC
17	TRBJ2-7	NA	TRBV14	NA	CASSQAPIRDYSYEQYF	TGTGCCAGCAGCCAAGCACCAATCCGCGACTACTCCTACGAGCAGTACTTC
15	TRBJ2-1	NA	TRBV6-6	NA	CASSPTGGPNNEQFF	TGTGCCAGCAGTCCTACGGGGGGCCCTAACAATGAGCAGTTCTTC
15	TRBJ1-4	NA	TRBV10-3	NA	CAISERDSANEKLFF	TGTGCCATCAGTGAAAGGGACTCGGCTAATGAAAAACTGTTTTTT
15	TRBJ2-5	TRBD2	TRBV19	NA	CASTYSGGRVETQYF	TGTGCCAGTACCTATAGCGGGGGGCGGGTTGAGACCCAGTACTTC
14	TRBJ2-7	NA	TRBV6-5	NA	CASSYSTALRIQYF	TGTGCCAGCAGTTACTCGACAGCCTTAAGGATACAGTACTTC
18	TRBJ1-1	TRBD1	TRBV9	NA	CASSANPQGTRLNTEAFF	TGTGCCAGCAGCGCCAACCCACAGGGGACTCGGTTGAACACTGAAGCTTTCTTT
15	TRBJ2-2	NA	TRBV7-3	NA	CASSLKTANTGELFF	TGTGCCAGCAGCTTAAAAACGGCGAACACCGGGGAGCTGTTTTTT
15	TRBJ2-2	TRBD2	TRBV19	NA	CASSVRGGLSGELFF	TGTGCCAGTAGTGTGCGGGGGGGCCTTTCCGGGGAGCTGTTTTTT
14	TRBJ2-7	TRBD2	TRBV2	NA	CASAGVEVSYEQYF	TGTGCCTCAGCGGGGGTCGAAGTCTCCTACGAGCAGTACTTC
16	TRBJ1-1	TRBD1	TRBV5-1	NA	CASSVGQGAIGTEAFF	TGCGCCAGCAGCGTAGGACAGGGGGCGATAGGCACTGAAGCTTTCTTT
15	TRBJ1-6	NA	TRBV6-1	NA	CASSEVGGANSPLHF	TGTGCCAGCAGTGAAGTGGGGGGGGCGAATTCACCCCTCCACTTT
13	TRBJ2-3	NA	TRBV7-2	few	CASSPDFADTQYF	TGTGCCAGCAGCCCGGACTTTGCAGATACGCAGTATTTT
15	TRBJ2-7	NA	TRBV23-1	NA	CASSQSRSLSYEQYF	TGCGCCAGCAGTCAATCGCGGAGTCTATCCTACGAGCAGTACTTC
16	TRBJ1-6	TRBD1	TRBV5-1	NA	CASSLWRTGNNSPLHF	TGCGCCAGCAGCTTGTGGCGGACAGGGAATAATTCACCCCTCCACTTT
15	TRBJ2-7	NA	TRBV27	NA	CASRNSAGSRYEQYF	TGTGCCAGCAGGAATAGTGCAGGGTCCCGCTACGAGCAGTACTTC
13	TRBJ1-1	NA	TRBV9	once	CASSSRSNTEAFF	TGTGCCAGCAGCTCGAGATCGAACACTGAAGCTTTCTTT
15	TRBJ1-4	NA	TRBV30	NA	CAWSPRRVSNEKLFF	TGTGCCTGGAGTCCCCGTCGGGTCTCTAATGAAAAACTGTTTTTT
15	TRBJ1-4	NA	TRBV6-1	NA	CASSAYGREGEKLFF	TGTGCCAGCAGTGCCTACGGCAGGGAGGGTGAAAAACTGTTTTTT
14	TRBJ1-1	NA	TRBV10-1	few	CASGPSGEGTEAFF	TGCGCCAGCGGGCCCTCAGGGGAGGGTACTGAAGCTTTCTTT
14	TRBJ2-6	NA	TRBV19	NA	CASTVLSGANVLTF	TGTGCCAGTACCGTATTGTCTGGGGCCAACGTCCTGACTTTC
16	TRBJ1-6	NA	TRBV4-1	NA	CASSQGPGRGNSPLHF	TGCGCCAGCAGCCAAGGGCCGGGTAGGGGAAATTCACCCCTCCACTTT
14	TRBJ2-1	TRBD1	TRBV19	NA	CATRGQGQGGEQFF	TGTGCCACCCGTGGACAGGGGCAAGGAGGTGAGCAGTTCTTC
14	TRBJ2-5	TRBD2	TRBV9	NA	CASSTLAGGETQYF	TGTGCCAGCAGCACCCTAGCGGGGGGAGAGACCCAGTACTTC
12	TRBJ1-2	NA	TRBV30	NA	CAWSGGENGYTF	TGTGCCTGGAGTGGGGGGGAGAATGGCTACACCTTC
13	TRBJ1-6	NA	TRBV30	NA	CAYQTGGSSPLHF	TGTGCCTACCAGACAGGTGGTAGTTCACCCCTCCACTTT